This T cell receptor (beta chain) was obtained from a study of CD8 T cells in Susac syndrome. Trimming pared 3 bases from V and 7 bases from J, leaving 16 bases between. CDR1 and CDR2 (germline): KGHSH, LQKENI. The CDR3 has 14 amino acids. About this clonotype itself: Its antigen is not identified.

Negative isolation was used for CD8+ and CD4+ T cells and FACS enrichment for TEMRA cells. Study-level results: The study admitted that it had a relatively small number of individuals in its TCR sequencing and HLA analysis.

Roughly 0.45 to 1 ug RNA was reverse transcribed with random hexamers. immunoSEQ multiplex PCR amplified TCR beta CDR3 across 54 Vbeta, 13 Jbeta. TCRdb processed the immunoSEQ multiplex PCR reads anew with MiXCR; each CDR3 protein has one entry. The sample has roughly 200,000 distinct CDR3 sequences; approximately 95% are singletons. Sequencing was performed on CD4+ T cells from PBMCs. The TCR comes from a human donor with multiple sclerosis. This chain joins TRBV18 and TRBJ2-7; possible D gene TRBD2, 6 bases. The CDR3 region is CASSPLGTSGEQYF. Here the CDR3 DNA reads TGTGCCAGCTCACCTCTCGGGACTTCGGGTGAGCAGTACTTC.